This T cell receptor beta chain was observed in a study of blood T cells in healthy people across ages. Study-wide results and limits: Donors of long life had a larger count of naive CD4+ cells and greater diversity than aged donors.

This clonotype was seen more than once but under ten times. Its antigen remains unknown. Next came a second PCR, run for about 7 to 12 cycles, which used a sample-barcoded 5' primer along with a J-beta primer mix. Each CDR3 protein is one row after TCRdb ran MiXCR on the 5' RACE reads. The sample yields about a million distinct CDR3 sequences, under 50% seen once. Losses at the gene ends were 5 bases for V and 0 bases for J; bases not matched to a gene: 9. This CDR3 is built from 17 residues. Germline V gene lookup returns CDR1 SNHLY and CDR2 FYNNEI. This sequence was found in a man aged 30-40 years in good health. The chain uses TRBV2 and TRBJ2-4; TRBD2 agrees at 8 bases. The sequencing input was blood. The CDR3 sequence: CASSQRSGGVAKNIQYF. CDR3 bases: TGTGCCAGCAGTCAGAGGTCCGGGGGGGTAGCCAAAAACATTCAGTACTTC.